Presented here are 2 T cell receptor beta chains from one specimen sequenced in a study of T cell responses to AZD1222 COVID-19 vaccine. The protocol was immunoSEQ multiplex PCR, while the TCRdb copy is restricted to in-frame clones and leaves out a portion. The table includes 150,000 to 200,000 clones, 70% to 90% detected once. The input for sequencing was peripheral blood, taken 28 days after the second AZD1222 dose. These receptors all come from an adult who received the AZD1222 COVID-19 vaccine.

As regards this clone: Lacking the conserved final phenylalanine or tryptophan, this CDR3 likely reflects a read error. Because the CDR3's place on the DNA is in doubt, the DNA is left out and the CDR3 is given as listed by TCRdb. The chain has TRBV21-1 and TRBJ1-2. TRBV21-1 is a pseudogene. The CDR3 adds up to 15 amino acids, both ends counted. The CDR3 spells CASSKGGFCPELRRG.

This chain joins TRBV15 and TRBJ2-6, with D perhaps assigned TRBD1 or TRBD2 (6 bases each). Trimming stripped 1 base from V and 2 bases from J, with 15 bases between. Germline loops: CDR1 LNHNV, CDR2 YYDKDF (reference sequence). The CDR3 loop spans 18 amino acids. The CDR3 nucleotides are TGTGCCACCAGCAGAGGCGGGACACAGATGACTGGGGCCAACGTCCTGACTTTC. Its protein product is CATSRGGTQMTGANVLTF.